This T cell receptor (beta chain) was observed in a study of blood T cell repertoires in COVID-19. Study-level information: COVID-19 samples, acute and convalescent, were from the United States, Italy and Spain.

The data were produced by immunoSEQ multiplex PCR, yet TCRdb's version contains in-frame clones alone and is incomplete. The sample includes roughly 440,000 clones, about 91% of them seen just once. Sequencing was done on a sample of peripheral blood. This clonotype was sampled from a woman between 45 and 65 years old with COVID-19, enrolled during active disease.

CDR3 in DNA: TGTGCCAGCAGTTCCCTCCAGGGGGAGGGCTACACCTTC. Protein sequence: CASSSLQGEGYTF. The rearrangement uses TRBV12-3 or TRBV12-4 and TRBJ1-2; 7 bases align to TRBD1. The trim removed 4 bases at V and 8 bases at J, leaving 7 bases unmatched. This CDR3 is built from 13 residues.